The rows below give T cell receptor beta chains drawn from one sample of a study of shared clonotypes between healthy human individuals. Profiling relied on immunoSEQ multiplex PCR, and the TCRdb table lists in-frame clones only, not all of them. In the table there are 730,000 or so clones, less than 80% of which are singletons. Sample: memory CD4+ T cells sorted from blood. The receptors shown here come from a woman aged 25 to 39 in good health. Each CDR3 is given with its conserved first and last residue. The D gene is left open where the match is weak. Only part of the rows carry a size: once, few, many, or a class if the clone is expanded.

clone size: .
J gene: TRBJ2-7
D gene: TRBD2
V gene: TRBV6-5
CDR3 protein: CASSHSGSEQYF
CDR3 DNA: TGTGCCAGCAGCCATAGCGGGAGCGAGCAGTACTTC

clone size: many
J gene: TRBJ1-2
D gene: .
V gene: TRBV19
CDR3 protein: CASSPANYGYTF
CDR3 DNA: TGTGCCAGTAGTCCGGCTAACTATGGCTACACCTTC

clone size: .
J gene: TRBJ1-1
D gene: TRBD1
V gene: TRBV9
CDR3 protein: CASSVDPGGITEAFF
CDR3 DNA: TGTGCCAGCAGCGTAGACCCAGGGGGAATCACTGAAGCTTTCTTT

clone size: .
J gene: TRBJ2-1
D gene: .
V gene: TRBV19
CDR3 protein: CTSSLGGEAPYNEQFF
CDR3 DNA: TGTACCAGTAGTCTAGGGGGGGAGGCCCCCTACAATGAGCAGTTCTTC

clone size: .
J gene: TRBJ2-1
D gene: TRBD2
V gene: TRBV14
CDR3 protein: CASSQASGGGVPFF
CDR3 DNA: TGTGCCAGCAGCCAAGCCTCAGGTGGGGGGGTTCCGTTCTTC

clone size: .
J gene: TRBJ2-2
D gene: .
V gene: TRBV11-1
CDR3 protein: CASSLVSLGTSNTGELFF
CDR3 DNA: TGTGCCAGCAGCTTAGTTTCATTAGGGACCTCGAACACCGGGGAGCTGTTTTTT

clone size: few
J gene: TRBJ2-7
D gene: .
V gene: TRBV27
CDR3 protein: CASTRQGGVNYEQYF
CDR3 DNA: TGTGCCAGCACTCGTCAAGGTGGGGTTAACTACGAGCAGTACTTC

clone size: .
J gene: TRBJ1-5
D gene: .
V gene: TRBV18
CDR3 protein: CASSPSIGGGSNQPQHF
CDR3 DNA: TGTGCCAGCTCACCATCTATCGGGGGCGGAAGCAATCAGCCCCAGCATTTT

clone size: .
J gene: TRBJ2-7
D gene: TRBD2
V gene: TRBV7-2
CDR3 protein: CASSPGTRANEQYF
CDR3 DNA: TGTGCCAGCAGCCCCGGGACTAGGGCTAACGAGCAGTACTTC

clone size: many
J gene: TRBJ2-6
D gene: .
V gene: TRBV5-8
CDR3 protein: CASSLGTYSGANVLTF
CDR3 DNA: TGTGCCAGCAGCTTAGGGACATACTCTGGGGCCAACGTCCTGACTTTC

clone size: .
J gene: TRBJ2-6
D gene: .
V gene: TRBV11-2
CDR3 protein: CASSLGHSGANVLTF
CDR3 DNA: TGTGCCAGCAGCTTAGGCCACTCTGGGGCCAACGTCCTGACTTTC

clone size: .
J gene: TRBJ2-2
D gene: TRBD2
V gene: TRBV6-6
CDR3 protein: CASSYSGSGRAGELFF
CDR3 DNA: TGTGCCAGCAGTTACTCTGGTAGCGGGAGAGCCGGGGAGCTGTTTTTT

clone size: .
J gene: TRBJ2-7
D gene: TRBD1
V gene: TRBV5-1
CDR3 protein: CASSPRTPGTEYNEQYF
CDR3 DNA: TGCGCCAGCAGCCCGAGAACCCCCGGGACAGAGTACAACGAGCAGTACTTC

clone size: .
J gene: TRBJ2-7
D gene: .
V gene: TRBV5-1
CDR3 protein: CASSSVSGPTYEQYF
CDR3 DNA: TGCGCCAGCAGCTCGGTATCGGGACCGACCTACGAGCAGTACTTC